The clone carrying this T cell receptor beta chain was found once. What it binds is not known. This sample was taken from a study of graft-versus-host responses after intestinal transplantation. For the study at large: Induction using anti-thymocyte globulin, followed by tacrolimus and steroids for two to four years, was given to all recipients.

Trimming removed 0 bases at V and 8 bases at J, with 8 bases between. This CDR3 comprises 13 residues. Germline V gene sequence: CDR1 MNHEY, CDR2 SVGAGI. Here immunoSEQ multiplex PCR was the method, and the copy in TCRdb shows in-frame clones only, minus some. The sample holds 3,500 to 5,000 clones, 70% to 90% seen once. Whole-study findings and limits: Ileal or blood samples showed some GvH clones first, and such clones were also found in recipient marrow.

Researchers processed graft tissue to release intraepithelial and lamina propria lymphocytes. The chain employs TRBV6-5 and TRBJ2-1; D is undetermined. The sample consisted of ileum tissue, taken roughly 660 days after intestinal transplant. The receptor was derived from a human patient who received an intestinal transplant, so some T cells may come from the graft donor. As DNA, the CDR3 is TGTGCCAGCAGTTACTCAGCCATCGATGAGCAGTTCTTC. Translation gives CASSYSAIDEQFF.